This T cell receptor (beta chain) derives from a study of cytomegalovirus exposure and HLA in healthy donors. Study findings and constraints: Across donors, most TCRs were seen rarely, yet some public ones were widespread. Reports state that TCR beta sequences accurately predicted most subjects' HLA-A and HLA-B alleles. The study designated some 180 TCR beta chains cytomegalovirus-associated.

PCR involved 60 Vbeta and 13 Jbeta primers. TCRdb's table, derived via immunoSEQ multiplex PCR, lists solely in-frame clones and lacks some. The table has about 150,000 clones, 75% to 85% seen once. This clone was detected only once. What it binds is not known. The CDR3 is 13 residues long. CDR1 and CDR2 from the germline V gene are SEHNR and FQNEAQ (reference sequence). The V and J ends lost 3 bases and 7 bases respectively, with 12 bases between them. This TCR was sampled from a middle-aged woman in good health and CMV-seropositive. This chain uses TRBV7-9 with TRBJ1-2, with TRBD1 as a possible D gene (6 bases). Material for sequencing was PBMCs. CDR3 coding DNA: TGTGCCAGCAGCTTGAACAGGGAAGGTGGCTACACCTTC. It translates to CASSLNREGGYTF.